The rows below give T cell receptor beta chains drawn from one sample of a study of cytomegalovirus exposure and HLA in healthy donors. Libraries were prepared by immunoSEQ multiplex PCR; TCRdb keeps only in-frame clonotypes and omits some of them. The data contain 250,000 to 400,000 clones, around 87% of them singletons. Sequences were obtained from PBMCs. The receptors stem from a woman in her thirties in good health and CMV-seropositive. Both conserved end residues are part of each CDR3. The order of the fields is clone size, V gene, J gene, D gene, CDR3 protein, CDR3 DNA. D genes are given only for firm matches. Size tells how often a clone was seen (once, few, many) or the class of an expanded clone, and some rows leave it out.

clone_size: few
v_call: TRBV4-3
j_call: TRBJ2-7
d_call: NA
cdr3_aa: CASSQDVSESSYEQYF
cdr3_nt: TGCGCCAGCAGCCAAGACGTTAGCGAAAGCTCCTACGAGCAGTACTTC

clone_size: NA
v_call: TRBV6-5
j_call: TRBJ2-3
d_call: NA
cdr3_aa: CASFGSTDTQYF
cdr3_nt: TGTGCCAGCTTCGGCAGTACAGATACGCAGTATTTT

clone_size: NA
v_call: TRBV19
j_call: TRBJ1-2
d_call: TRBD1
cdr3_aa: CASSGQGSIQYGYTF
cdr3_nt: TGTGCCAGTAGTGGACAGGGGTCGATTCAATATGGCTACACCTTC

clone_size: NA
v_call: TRBV27
j_call: TRBJ2-1
d_call: NA
cdr3_aa: CASSLGGKGNEQFF
cdr3_nt: TGTGCCAGCAGTTTAGGCGGGAAAGGCAATGAGCAGTTCTTC

clone_size: NA
v_call: TRBV6-1
j_call: TRBJ1-6
d_call: NA
cdr3_aa: CASRGNGDSPLHF
cdr3_nt: TGTGCCAGCAGGGGGAACGGAGATTCACCCCTCCACTTT

clone_size: once
v_call: TRBV9
j_call: TRBJ1-3
d_call: NA
cdr3_aa: CASSVGGTGTISGNTIYF
cdr3_nt: TGTGCCAGCAGCGTAGGAGGAACAGGGACCATCTCTGGAAACACCATATATTTT

clone_size: NA
v_call: TRBV6-5
j_call: TRBJ2-1
d_call: TRBD2
cdr3_aa: CASSYGRGGHNEQFF
cdr3_nt: TGTGCCAGCAGTTACGGGCGGGGGGGCCACAATGAGCAGTTCTTC

clone_size: NA
v_call: TRBV6-1
j_call: TRBJ2-7
d_call: NA
cdr3_aa: CASSEAMAVSEQYF
cdr3_nt: TGTGCCAGCAGTGAAGCAATGGCAGTGAGCGAGCAGTACTTC

clone_size: NA
v_call: TRBV4-1
j_call: TRBJ2-7
d_call: TRBD1
cdr3_aa: CASSRPGQGYEQYF
cdr3_nt: TGCGCCAGCAGCCGACCGGGACAGGGGTACGAGCAGTACTTC

clone_size: NA
v_call: TRBV7-9
j_call: TRBJ1-1
d_call: NA
cdr3_aa: CASSAPQGLDTEAFF
cdr3_nt: TGTGCCAGCAGCGCCCCACAGGGTTTGGACACTGAAGCTTTCTTT

clone_size: NA
v_call: TRBV30
j_call: TRBJ1-6
d_call: NA
cdr3_aa: CAWTGMRNSPLHF
cdr3_nt: TGTGCCTGGACAGGAATGCGTAATTCACCCCTCCACTTT

clone_size: few
v_call: TRBV19
j_call: TRBJ2-2
d_call: NA
cdr3_aa: CASTSGTGELFF
cdr3_nt: TGTGCCAGTACCTCAGGCACCGGGGAGCTGTTTTTT

clone_size: NA
v_call: TRBV6-4
j_call: TRBJ2-3
d_call: NA
cdr3_aa: CASRNSGPTDTQYF
cdr3_nt: TGTGCCAGCAGAAATAGCGGTCCCACAGATACGCAGTATTTT

clone_size: NA
v_call: TRBV9
j_call: TRBJ2-1
d_call: NA
cdr3_aa: CASGSGGGGNEQFF
cdr3_nt: TGTGCCAGCGGTTCTGGAGGAGGGGGCAATGAGCAGTTCTTC

clone_size: once
v_call: TRBV4-3
j_call: TRBJ2-3
d_call: TRBD2
cdr3_aa: CASSQDPHIVGTSGFADTQYF
cdr3_nt: TGCGCCAGCAGCCAAGATCCCCACATTGTGGGGACTAGCGGGTTTGCAGATACGCAGTATTTT

clone_size: NA
v_call: TRBV9
j_call: TRBJ1-2
d_call: TRBD1
cdr3_aa: CASSGWDRVKYGYTF
cdr3_nt: TGTGCCAGCAGCGGTTGGGACAGGGTAAAATATGGCTACACCTTC